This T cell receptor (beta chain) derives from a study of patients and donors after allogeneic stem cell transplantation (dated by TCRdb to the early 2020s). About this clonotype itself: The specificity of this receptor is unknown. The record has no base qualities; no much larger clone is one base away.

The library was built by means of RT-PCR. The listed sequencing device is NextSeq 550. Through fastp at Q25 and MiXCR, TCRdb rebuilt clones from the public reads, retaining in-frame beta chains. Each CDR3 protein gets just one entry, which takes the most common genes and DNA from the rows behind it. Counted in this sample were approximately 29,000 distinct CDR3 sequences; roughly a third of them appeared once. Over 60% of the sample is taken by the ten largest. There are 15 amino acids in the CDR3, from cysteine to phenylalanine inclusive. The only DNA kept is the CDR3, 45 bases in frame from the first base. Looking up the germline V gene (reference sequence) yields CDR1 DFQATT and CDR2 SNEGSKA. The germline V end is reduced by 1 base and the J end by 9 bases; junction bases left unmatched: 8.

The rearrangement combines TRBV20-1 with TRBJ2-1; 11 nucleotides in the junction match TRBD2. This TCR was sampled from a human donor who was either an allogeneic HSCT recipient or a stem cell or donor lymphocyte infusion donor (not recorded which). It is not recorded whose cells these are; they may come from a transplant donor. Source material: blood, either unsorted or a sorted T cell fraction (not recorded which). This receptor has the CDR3 CSARADVGLAGEQFF. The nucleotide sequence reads TGCAGTGCTAGAGCGGATGTTGGACTAGCGGGTGAGCAGTTCTTC.